Listed below are T cell receptor beta chains from one sample, sequenced in a study of Ad26.COV2.S vaccination and SARS-CoV-2 variants. This table comes from immunoSEQ multiplex PCR, and its TCRdb copy is limited to in-frame clones, with some not included. This table holds roughly 500,000 clones, around 90% found once. Sequences were derived from peripheral blood, sampled in a trial of Ad26.COV2.S vaccine versus placebo. The receptors shown here come from a person between 18 and 65 years old who received the Ad26.COV2.S COVID-19 vaccine or a placebo. The CDR3 runs from the conserved cysteine through the conserved F or W. The D gene is left open where the match is weak. Where a row states a size, it is once, few, many or the class of an expanded clone; other rows omit it.

TRBV6-5	-	-	TRBJ2-1	TGTGCCAGCAGACCCGGACCATACAATGAGCAGTTCTTC	CASRPGPYNEQFF
TRBV5-1	-	TRBD1	TRBJ2-2	TGCGCCAGCAGCTTGCGGGACAGGGATACCGGGGAGCTGTTTTTT	CASSLRDRDTGELFF
TRBV10-3	once	-	TRBJ2-2	TGTGCCATCACGCCGGGCCCCACCGGGGAGCTGTTTTTT	CAITPGPTGELFF
TRBV2	few	-	TRBJ1-1	TGTGCCAGCAGTGAAGGCATTAGGGTTGCTGAAGCTTTCTTT	CASSEGIRVAEAFF
TRBV27	-	TRBD2	TRBJ2-7	TGTGCCAGCAGTTTCAGCGGGAGGGGGTACGAGCAGTACTTC	CASSFSGRGYEQYF
TRBV5-6	few	-	TRBJ1-6	TGTGCCAGCAGCCCCACGGGGCCACCTAACCATTCACCCCTCCACTTT	CASSPTGPPNHSPLHF
TRBV30	-	-	TRBJ2-1	TGTGCCTGGGGCCGGATGGGGAATGAGCAGTTCTTC	CAWGRMGNEQFF
TRBV28	-	-	TRBJ2-1	TGTGCCAGCAGTTTAGCCAGGGAGAGGAAGAATGAGCAGTTCTTC	CASSLARERKNEQFF
TRBV14	few	-	TRBJ1-4	TGTGCCAGCAGCCATTCAGGTGGCAGGAGGAGAGAAAAACTGTTTTTT	CASSHSGGRRREKLFF
TRBV3-1/TRBV3-2	-	-	TRBJ2-1	TGTGCCAGCAGCCAAGAAGGACTCGGACTGGACAATGAGCAGTTCTTC	CASSQEGLGLDNEQFF
TRBV19	-	-	TRBJ2-5	TGTGCCAGTAAACCCTGGGGCCAAGAGACCCAGTACTTC	CASKPWGQETQYF
TRBV7-9	-	-	TRBJ1-5	TGTGCCAGCAGCTTTTCGCCCCAGCATTTT	CASSFSPQHF
TRBV10-3	-	-	TRBJ1-5	TGTGCCATCAGTGAGTACGGCGGGGGCAGGCCCCAGCATTTT	CAISEYGGGRPQHF
TRBV6-5	-	TRBD1	TRBJ1-2	TGTGCCAGCAGTTTCCCGACAGGGGCTTCCTATGGCTACACCTTC	CASSFPTGASYGYTF
TRBV28	once	-	TRBJ1-1	TGTGCCAGCGCGACAGGTTCCTCTGAAGCTTTCTTT	CASATGSSEAFF
TRBV29-1	-	-	TRBJ2-1	TGCAGCGTTGGTCCCCTCCGGGGGGCGGTGGGGCAGTTCTTC	CSVGPLRGAVGQFF
TRBV6-5	-	TRBD1	TRBJ2-7	TGTGCCAGCAGTCCCATGACAGGGCAAGTGCAGTACTTC	CASSPMTGQVQYF
TRBV6-6	few	-	TRBJ1-2	TGTGCCAGCAGACCTCAGGGTGACCCTTTTGGCTACACCTTC	CASRPQGDPFGYTF